This is a list of T cell receptor beta chains from one sample in a study of T-cell reconstitution after alpha-beta-depleted transplantation in children. TCRdb independently ran MiXCR on the PCR reads; one entry per CDR3 protein. The repertoire consists of some 590,000 distinct CDR3 sequences, with about 10% occurring once and the leading ten covering roughly 4%. The material was PBMCs from the stem cell graft donor, obtained from the stem cell graft. The receptor set was obtained from a human donor who donated a stem cell graft to a child with acute myeloid leukemia. Both conserved end residues are part of each CDR3. The order of the fields is J gene, D gene, clone size, V gene, CDR3 DNA, CDR3 protein. D genes are given only for firm matches. Clone sizes are given selectively: once, few, many, or a class where the clone is expanded.

>TRBJ1-2|TRBD1|few|TRBV27
TGTGCCAGCACTTGGGGACAGGGCTATGGCTACACCTTC
CASTWGQGYGYTF
>TRBJ2-1|TRBD2|.|TRBV4-3
TGCGCCAGCAGCCAAGATCCTACTAGCGGGAGTATCCATGAGCAGTTCTTC
CASSQDPTSGSIHEQFF
>TRBJ1-1|TRBD1|.|TRBV29-1
TGCAGCGGGGTCGAACAGGGGACTGAAGCTTTCTTT
CSGVEQGTEAFF
>TRBJ1-1|TRBD1|.|TRBV6-2/TRBV6-3
TGTGCCAGCAGTACCGAAGGGGGCGCGGGTACTGAAGCTTTCTTT
CASSTEGGAGTEAFF
>TRBJ1-5|.|.|TRBV20-1
TGCAGTGCCAGAGGGGAGGGCAATCAGCCCCAGCATTTT
CSARGEGNQPQHF
>TRBJ2-7|.|many|TRBV12-3/TRBV12-4
TGTGCCAGCAGCCTAGGGGGCAGCGGGAGTCACGAGCAGTACTTC
CASSLGGSGSHEQYF
>TRBJ1-1|.|.|TRBV2
TGTGCCAGCAGTGAGGACAGTTGGAACACTGAAGCTTTCTTT
CASSEDSWNTEAFF
>TRBJ2-1|TRBD1|many|TRBV12-3/TRBV12-4
TGTGCCAGCAGGGGGACAGTAGATGAGCAGTTCTTC
CASRGTVDEQFF
>TRBJ2-1|TRBD2|.|TRBV15
TGTGCCACCAGCCCGGGACTAGCGGCCTACAATGAGCAGTTCTTC
CATSPGLAAYNEQFF
>TRBJ2-4|.|.|TRBV20-1
TGCAGTTCCCTCGTGTCCGGGCCGAGGGGGGCAAGAACCAAAAACATTCAGTACTTC
CSSLVSGPRGARTKNIQYF
>TRBJ2-7|TRBD2|many|TRBV20-1
TGCAGTGCTAGTCGGCTAGCGGGAGTTTCCGAGCAGTACTTC
CSASRLAGVSEQYF
>TRBJ2-7|.|.|TRBV6-5
TGTGCCAGCGGTTACTCGACTGGCGCAAGCTCCTACGAGCAGTACTTC
CASGYSTGASSYEQYF
>TRBJ2-7|TRBD1|few|TRBV20-1
TGCAGTGCTAGGAACGGACAGGGCGGGGTTGAGCAGTACTTC
CSARNGQGGVEQYF
>TRBJ2-1|TRBD1|.|TRBV5-1
TGCGCCAGCCAACCCAACACAGGGGGCAATGAGCAGTTCTTC
CASQPNTGGNEQFF
>TRBJ2-6|.|.|TRBV7-2
TGTGCCAGCAGCCCCTGGGCACAGGGATTAGGGGCCAACGTCCTGACTTTC
CASSPWAQGLGANVLTF
>TRBJ1-1|.|many|TRBV6-5
TGTGCCAGCAGTTACTCCGGTGGGGGACCCACTGAAGCTTTCTTT
CASSYSGGGPTEAFF
>TRBJ2-7|TRBD1|few|TRBV20-1
TGCAGTGCTAGAGATAGTGACAGGGGATCCTACGAGCAGTACTTC
CSARDSDRGSYEQYF
>TRBJ2-3|.|.|TRBV7-2
TGTGCCAGTGGACAGAGCCCCACAGATACGCAGTATTTT
CASGQSPTDTQYF
>TRBJ1-5|TRBD1|.|TRBV5-1
TGCGCCAGCAGCTTGGGCTTGACAGGGGGCAATCAGCCCCAGCATTTT
CASSLGLTGGNQPQHF
>TRBJ2-1|.|few|TRBV20-1
TGCAGTGCCCCGGTAACCTCCTCCTACAATGAGCAGTTCTTC
CSAPVTSSYNEQFF
>TRBJ2-5|.|many|TRBV29-1
TGCAGCGTTGATCAGGGTATTGCGGAGACCCAGTACTTC
CSVDQGIAETQYF
>TRBJ2-5|TRBD1|few|TRBV27
TGTGCCAGCAGTTTCGTGACAGGGCACGGAGAGACCCAGTACTTC
CASSFVTGHGETQYF
>TRBJ2-2|.|few|TRBV15
TGTGCCACCAGCAGAAATCGGGGGTCGGGGGTAAACACCGGGGAGCTGTTTTTT
CATSRNRGSGVNTGELFF
>TRBJ2-2|TRBD1|many|TRBV5-1
TGCGCCAGCAGCTCAACGGGACAGGGGAACACCGGGGAGCTGTTTTTT
CASSSTGQGNTGELFF
>TRBJ2-1|TRBD2|.|TRBV20-1
TGCAGTGCTAGCAGGACTAGCGGGGGCAATGAGCAGTTCTTC
CSASRTSGGNEQFF
>TRBJ2-1|TRBD2|.|TRBV29-1
TGCAGCGTTGAAGCCGGGACTAGCAATGAGCAGTTCTTC
CSVEAGTSNEQFF
>TRBJ2-5|.|.|TRBV20-1
TGCAGTGCCACCACGGGGGCAGAACAAGAGACCCAGTACTTC
CSATTGAEQETQYF
>TRBJ2-1|.|many|TRBV10-2
TGCGCCACCTTAACCTCCGGGAGCTCCTACAATGAGCAGTTCTTC
CATLTSGSSYNEQFF
>TRBJ2-5|.|few|TRBV25-1
TGTGCCAGCAGTGAATTTGCAGCCCAAGAGACCCAGTACTTC
CASSEFAAQETQYF
>TRBJ2-2|TRBD1|few|TRBV4-2
TGTGCCAGCAGCCAAGCACAGGGGGTGGCCGGGGAGCTGTTTTTT
CASSQAQGVAGELFF
>TRBJ1-2|.|few|TRBV29-1
TGCAGCGGTGCACAGGGTCCCTATGGCTACACCTTC
CSGAQGPYGYTF
>TRBJ2-1|.|.|TRBV29-1
TGCAGCGTTCGCCTAGCGACCTACAATGAGCAGTTCTTC
CSVRLATYNEQFF
>TRBJ2-1|TRBD2|few|TRBV7-2
TGTGCCAGCAGCTTGCAGCGGGGGGCCTACAATGAGCAGTTCTTC
CASSLQRGAYNEQFF
>TRBJ2-3|.|few|TRBV9
TGTGCCAGCGGGTTGGGGGGAACAGCAGATACGCAGTATTTT
CASGLGGTADTQYF
>TRBJ2-5|TRBD2|few|TRBV12-3/TRBV12-4
TGTGCCAGCAGTGGCCGGACTAGCAAAGAGACCCAGTACTTC
CASSGRTSKETQYF
>TRBJ2-7|.|.|TRBV7-9
TGTGCCAGCAGCTTTTCCGGGCTCGAGCAGTACTTC
CASSFSGLEQYF
>TRBJ2-7|TRBD1|.|TRBV10-3
TGTGCCACTACCGGGACAGGACACGAGCAGTACTTC
CATTGTGHEQYF
>TRBJ1-3|.|many|TRBV20-1
TGCAGTGCTAGAGATCAGTACGTCGGTGACACCATATATTTT
CSARDQYVGDTIYF
>TRBJ2-5|.|few|TRBV5-4
TGTGCCAGCAGCCTGCCAAACTTAGTCACCCAAGAGACCCAGTACTTC
CASSLPNLVTQETQYF
>TRBJ2-1|TRBD2|.|TRBV30
TGTGCCTGGAGTGAAGAACAGGGGCCCGCTAGCGGGACGGAGTTCTTC
CAWSEEQGPASGTEFF
>TRBJ1-4|.|few|TRBV29-1
TGCAGCGTACAGGAGAATAATGAAAAACTGTTTTTT
CSVQENNEKLFF
>TRBJ1-1|TRBD1|few|TRBV12-3/TRBV12-4
TGTGCCAGCAGTTTAGTCCCTCAGGGGGCGAACACTGAAGCTTTCTTT
CASSLVPQGANTEAFF
>TRBJ1-4|.|many|TRBV15
TGTGCCACCAGCAGAGATGCTAATGAAAAACTGTTTTTT
CATSRDANEKLFF
>TRBJ2-7|TRBD2|.|TRBV5-1
TGCGCCAGCAGCCCTCTAACTAGCGGCCCTATGGGGGAGCAGTACTTC
CASSPLTSGPMGEQYF
>TRBJ2-2|.|few|TRBV4-3
TGCGCCAGCAGCGAACAGCAGGTCCCCGGGGAGCTGTTTTTT
CASSEQQVPGELFF
>TRBJ2-5|.|few|TRBV3-1
TGTGCCAGCAGCCAAGAGGGTAGCCTCAAGACCCAGTACTTC
CASSQEGSLKTQYF
>TRBJ1-5|TRBD1|many|TRBV6-1
TGTGCCAGCAGTAAAGGGATCCAGGGGGCCGGCAATCAGCCCCAGCATTTT
CASSKGIQGAGNQPQHF
>TRBJ2-5|.|many|TRBV5-6
TGTGCCAGCAGCTATGGAGGAAACGGGCAGGGAGGGACCCAGTACTTC
CASSYGGNGQGGTQYF
>TRBJ1-2|TRBD1|.|TRBV25-1
TGTGCCAGCAGCCGGACAGGGGGCTGGTATGGCTACACCTTC
CASSRTGGWYGYTF